Presented here are 31 T cell receptor beta chains from one specimen sequenced in a study of vaccination effects on CD4 cells after COVID-19 (dated by TCRdb to 2021 to 2024). Library preparation employed the immunoSEQ multiplex PCR assay. Here the immuneACCESS table is served through TCRdb, limited to in-frame sequences with V and J called. Missing clones are a known gap in these copies; in checked studies unresolved V genes cover under half, and the rest lacks a known reason. This sample gives roughly 23,000 clones in total; roughly 73% of them show up just once. The ten largest account for approximately 23% of the sample. These TCRs' antigens remain unknown. In the ViraFEST assay, PBMC were stimulated with viral peptide pools, and antigen-specific CD4+ T cell clonotypes were then identified by expansion using TCR sequencing. After approximately 11 days of culture, CD4+ T cells were isolated with the EasySep CD4+ T cell isolation kit. Participants received two doses of either the BNT162b2 or the mRNA-1273 mRNA SARS-CoV-2 vaccine.

Specimen: CD4+ T cells from PBMCs cultured with HCoV-NL63 spike peptides, collected after COVID-19 vaccination. The cell subset or site label corresponds to: HCoV-NL63 spike overlapping peptide pool stimulation. The origin of the receptors is a human donor who received a COVID-19 vaccine.

The chain couples TRBV5-5 to TRBJ1-2; D gene uncertain. Per the germline V gene, CDR1 is SGHKS and CDR2 is YYEKEE (reference sequence). V was pared by 0 bases and J by 7 bases, with 4 bases between. The CDR3 is 11 residues long. CDR3 loop: CASSLDGGYTF. CDR3 coding DNA: TGTGCCAGCAGCTTGGATGGTGGCTACACCTTC.

The chain is built from TRBV4-1 and TRBJ1-2; D gene uncertain. The germline V gene has CDR1 MGHRA and CDR2 YSYEKL. The CDR3 runs 15 residues. The V end lost 1 base, the J end lost 4 bases, and 13 bases lay between the germline ends. The CDR3 reads CASSQGGVTRYGYTF. The CDR3 nucleotides read TGCGCCAGCAGCCAAGGGGGAGTCACCCGCTATGGCTACACCTTC.

The chain uses TRBV6-4 and TRBJ1-5, with 8 bases that match TRBD1. J lost 4 bases, V lost 6 bases, and 2 bases had no gene match. Germline CDR1 reads MRHNA; CDR2 reads SNTAGT. This CDR3 is 13 amino acids long. The CDR3: CASSRDRNQPQHF. The CDR3 nucleotides are TGTGCCAGCAGCCGGGACAGGAATCAGCCCCAGCATTTT.

This clone occurred a few times. The chain employs TRBV2 and TRBJ2-3; TRBD2 is a possible D gene (5 bases). Germline CDR1 and CDR2: SNHLY and FYNNEI. Trimming stripped 6 bases from V and 6 bases from J, with 10 bases between. The length of the CDR3 is 12 residues. The CDR3 DNA reads TGTGCCAGCAGCCCACTAGAGGATACGCAGTATTTT. It codes for CASSPLEDTQYF.

The rearrangement links TRBV5-1 to TRBJ1-2, with D tentatively TRBD1 (5 bases). The V end lost 0 bases, the J end lost 0 bases, and 9 bases lay between the germline ends. CDR1 is SGHRS and CDR2 is YFSETQ in the germline V gene. The CDR3 length is 15 residues. CDR3 residues: CASSLDPGANYGYTF. The CDR3 bases are TGCGCCAGCAGCTTGGATCCGGGGGCTAACTATGGCTACACCTTC.

V usage is TRBV4-3 and J usage is TRBJ1-2, with 7 nucleotides matching TRBD1. The CDR3 is made up of 13 amino acids. V trimming: 1 base; J trimming: 8 bases; junction bases outside the gene matches: 4. The germline gives CDR1 LGHNA, CDR2 YSLEER. CDR3 coding DNA: TGCGCCAGCAGCCAAGGGGCCAGGGGGGGCTACACCTTC. Translation: CASSQGARGGYTF.

The chain joins TRBV2 to TRBJ1-1; D is ambiguous. The CDR3 is 15 residues long. Trimming stripped 0 bases from V and 3 bases from J, with 11 bases between. CDR1 is SNHLY and CDR2 is FYNNEI in the germline V gene. The CDR3 is CASSEALGRDTEAFF. The CDR3 nucleotides read TGTGCCAGCAGTGAAGCGCTGGGGAGAGACACTGAAGCTTTCTTT.

DNA for the CDR3: TGTGCCAGCAGGCGGGGGGCTGACGGAAACACCATATATTTT. Translated: CASRRGADGNTIYF. The chain combines TRBV9 with TRBJ1-3; tentative D call: TRBD1 (6 bases). Trimming took off 5 bases at V and 4 bases at J, with 13 bases between the two ends. In germline, CDR1 is SGDLS, CDR2 YYNGEE. The CDR3 spans 14 residues.

The chain is built from TRBV7-6 and TRBJ2-2; 9 positions match TRBD2. Germline trimming cut 3 bases from V and 6 bases from J; bases unmatched to any gene: 5. Germline CDR1 SGHVS, CDR2 FNYEAQ. The CDR3 has 15 residues. In DNA form, the CDR3 reads TGTGCCAGCAGCTTGCGGGGGGGCCACGCCGGGGAGCTGTTTTTT. Amino acid sequence: CASSLRGGHAGELFF.

The chain is built from TRBV11-2 and TRBJ2-5; D perhaps matches TRBD2 (5 bases). There are 14 residues in the CDR3. V was shortened by 3 bases and J by 2 bases, with 10 bases between the two germline ends. CDR1 is SGHAT, CDR2 FQNNGV, per germline. The CDR3 is CASSLEAAQETQYF. CDR3 bases: TGTGCCAGCAGCTTGGAGGCAGCGCAAGAGACCCAGTACTTC.

The V and J genes are TRBV9 and TRBJ2-5; 8 bases are a match to TRBD1. The CDR3 is 14 residues long. The V gene end was trimmed by 0 bases and the J gene end by 3 bases; junction bases not matched to a gene: 1. Germline CDR1 is SGDLS and CDR2 is YYNGEE. CDR3 in DNA: TGTGCCAGCAGCGTAGGGACAGGGAAAGAGACCCAGTACTTC. Its protein is CASSVGTGKETQYF.

V usage is TRBV5-1 and J usage is TRBJ1-4; D possibly corresponds to TRBD1 (5 bases). The CDR3 length is 15 residues. CDR1 is SGHRS, CDR2 YFSETQ, per germline. Trimming removed 0 bases from V and 11 bases from J, with 17 bases in between. The CDR3 coding sequence is TGCGCCAGCAGCTTGGACCGGCCCATAAAGGGGAAACTGTTTTTT. Translating gives CASSLDRPIKGKLFF.

This clone was observed once. The J gene is TRBJ2-2, the V gene TRBV5-4; 13 positions match TRBD2. CDR3 length: 15 amino acids. Germline values: CDR1 SGHNT, CDR2 YYREEE (reference sequence). V shed 9 bases, J shed 2 bases, and the junction held 4 bases outside the gene matches. The CDR3: CAIGTSGANTGELFF. The CDR3 nucleotides are TGTGCCATCGGGACTAGCGGGGCAAACACCGGGGAGCTGTTTTTT.

As concerns this clone: The junction does not match germline at one end; this may be a read error. V gene TRBV7-7 combines with J gene TRBJ1-3; no clear D. The CDR3 has 16 amino acids. Looked up from germline, CDR1 is SSHAT and CDR2 is FNYEAQ (reference sequence). CDR3 DNA sequence: TGTGCTAGCAGCTTAGCGGGTCCGGGCTCTGGAAACACCATATATTTT. This encodes CASSLAGPGSGNTIYF.

J is TRBJ2-3 and V is TRBV5-1; TRBD2 aligns across 9 bases. The CDR3 loop spans 16 amino acids. V dropped 6 bases and J dropped 2; count of bases not matched to a gene: 10. Germline-derived CDR1 and CDR2 are SGHRS and YFSETQ. CDR3 in amino acids: CASTLAGGIFTDTQYF. The CDR3 nucleotides are TGCGCCAGCACCCTCGCGGGGGGGATTTTCACAGATACGCAGTATTTT.

The chain combines TRBV6-2 or TRBV6-3 with TRBJ2-6; 7 bases are shared with TRBD2. V shed 0 bases and J 4 bases; nucleotides not matched to a gene: 9. This CDR3 region has 18 residues. Germline loops: CDR1 MNHEY, CDR2 SVGEGT. CDR3 in DNA: TGTGCCAGCAGTTACTCGATCGAGGATAGCGGGGGGGCCAACGTCCTGACTTTC. Translated, it gives CASSYSIEDSGGANVLTF.

The chain has TRBV10-3 and TRBJ2-6; no clear D. Trimming removed 10 bases at V and 0 bases at J, with 16 bases between. The CDR3 consists of 16 residues. The germline gives CDR1 ENHRY, CDR2 SYGVKD. CDR3 nucleotide sequence: TGTGCCACCGGCAGGAGTTGGATCTCTGGGGCCAACGTCCTGACTTTC. This sequence encodes CATGRSWISGANVLTF.

This chain joins TRBV2 and TRBJ1-2, with D tentatively TRBD1 (5 bases). CDR3 length: 13 amino acids. The V gene's germline CDR1 is SNHLY and CDR2 FYNNEI. V was trimmed by 8 bases and J by 9 bases, leaving 19 bases between them. This CDR3 is CASGSGTPARYTF. Written as DNA, the CDR3 is TGTGCCAGCGGCTCCGGGACGCCGGCCCGCTACACCTTC.

The genes are TRBV5-1 and TRBJ2-7; D tentatively fits TRBD1 or TRBD2 (5 bases each). Trimming pared 3 bases from V and 2 bases from J, leaving 15 bases between. The V gene's germline CDR1 is SGHRS and CDR2 YFSETQ. This CDR3 is built from 15 residues. The CDR3 region has the DNA TGCGCCAGCAGCTCTCCTGGGACGGGAACCTACGAGCAGTACTTC. It specifies CASSSPGTGTYEQYF.

The V and J genes are TRBV2 and TRBJ2-7; no clear D. Germline loops: CDR1 SNHLY, CDR2 FYNNEI. The V end was cut by 2 bases, the J end by 6 bases, with 5 bases between. CDR3 length: 11 amino acids. DNA of the CDR3: TGTGCCAGCAGTGAAATAGGCGAGCAGTACTTC. Translated, it gives CASSEIGEQYF.

This chain joins TRBV30 and TRBJ1-1, with TRBD1 as a possible D gene (6 bases). Trimming removed 2 bases from V and 1 base from J, with 8 bases in between. Germline V CDR1 and CDR2: GTSNPN, SVGIG (reference sequence). This CDR3 region has 13 residues. CDR3 sequence: CAWSKGGNTEAFF. In DNA form, the CDR3 reads TGTGCCTGGAGTAAGGGGGGGAACACTGAAGCTTTCTTT.

CDR3 sequence reads: CASSFPLGQGTYEQYF. The CDR3 nucleotides are TGTGCCAGCAGTTTCCCCCTCGGACAGGGGACCTACGAGCAGTACTTC. The chain joins TRBV27 to TRBJ2-7; 9 nucleotides match TRBD1. CDR3 size: 16 residues. Germline V CDR1 and CDR2: MNHEY, SMNVEV (reference sequence). V gave up 3 bases and J gave up 2 bases; unmatched junction bases: 8.

V is TRBV19 and J is TRBJ1-1; the D is unclear. The length of the CDR3 is 12 residues. The germline V gene has CDR1 LNHDA and CDR2 SQIVND (reference sequence). V lost 4 bases, J lost 5 bases, and 8 bases lay in between. The DNA of the CDR3 is TGTGCCAGTAGTACTTTGCGGACTGAAGCTTTCTTT. It encodes CASSTLRTEAFF.

J is TRBJ1-1 and V is TRBV28; no clear D. This CDR3 has 11 residues. V lost 5 bases and J lost 3, with 4 bases in between. Germline V gene sequence: CDR1 MDHEN, CDR2 SYDVKM. As DNA, the CDR3 is TGTGCCAGCAGTCCACACACTGAAGCTTTCTTT. Translation gives CASSPHTEAFF.

V is TRBV5-1 and J is TRBJ2-1; TRBD2 matches at 10 bases. The germline V gene has CDR1 SGHRS and CDR2 YFSETQ. The CDR3 consists of 16 residues. The J segment lost 7 bases and the V segment lost 4 bases, leaving 11 bases of the junction unmatched. Here the CDR3 reads CASSPELAGGPNEQFF. CDR3 in DNA: TGCGCCAGCAGCCCGGAATTAGCGGGAGGACCTAATGAGCAGTTCTTC.

This rearrangement joins TRBV29-1 to TRBJ2-3, with D possibly being TRBD2 (5 bases). V lost 7 bases to trimming and J lost 2 bases, with 10 bases between them. The CDR3 runs 12 residues. The germline CDR1 and CDR2 sequences are SQVTM and ANQGSEA. CDR3 nucleotides: TGCAGCGCGGGGTCCGACACAGATACGCAGTATTTT. Translation gives CSAGSDTDTQYF.

V gene TRBV27 combines with J gene TRBJ1-4, with a weak D call TRBD1 (6 bases). Germline assignment: CDR1 MNHEY and CDR2 SMNVEV (reference sequence). The CDR3 is made up of 14 amino acids. The V gene lost 5 bases and the J gene lost 7 bases, with 14 bases spanning the gap. Here the CDR3 reads CASSTPGHSEKLFF. CDR3 nucleotide sequence: TGTGCCAGCAGTACCCCGGGACACAGTGAAAAACTGTTTTTT. Using reference TRBV27 and TRBJ1-4 for the parts outside the CDR3, the full variable domain is EAQVTQNPRYLITVTGKKLTVTCSQNMNHEYMSWYRQDPGLGLRQIYYSMNVEVTDKGDVPEGYKVSRKEKRNFPLILESPSPNQTSLYFCASSTPGHSEKLFFGSGTQLSVL.

This clone appeared a few times. The chain combines TRBV10-3 with TRBJ2-7; 8 bases align to TRBD1. The CDR3 sequence is 15 residues long. Per the germline V gene, CDR1 is ENHRY and CDR2 is SYGVKD. V lost 0 bases, J lost 6 bases, and 7 bases stayed unmatched. The CDR3 bases are TGTGCCATCAGTGAGTCACGGCAGGGGGCGGGCGAGCAGTACTTC. It is translated as CAISESRQGAGEQYF.

V and J are TRBV5-1 and TRBJ2-1, with D unresolved. The CDR3 has 15 residues. V lost 0 bases to trimming and J lost 2 bases, with 9 bases between them. Germline V lookup: CDR1 SGHRS, CDR2 YFSETQ. The CDR3 sequence: CASSLVGGTYNEQFF. Written as DNA, the CDR3 is TGCGCCAGCAGCTTGGTGGGCGGAACCTACAATGAGCAGTTCTTC.

The rearrangement joins TRBV30 to TRBJ1-2; D gene uncertain. The length of the CDR3 is 10 residues. Germline V gene lookup returns CDR1 GTSNPN and CDR2 SVGIG (reference sequence). V lost 2 bases to trimming and J lost 8 bases, with 6 bases between them. The CDR3 region is CAWSLNGYTF. Here the CDR3 DNA reads TGTGCCTGGAGTCTCAACGGCTACACCTTC.

This sequence joins TRBV4-2 and TRBJ2-7, with D unclear. Per the germline V gene, CDR1 is LGHNA and CDR2 is YNFKEQ. This CDR3 spans 13 amino acids. The V and J ends lost 0 bases and 3 bases respectively, with 6 bases between them. The CDR3 protein is CASSQEASYEQYF. As DNA, the CDR3 is TGTGCCAGCAGCCAAGAGGCCAGCTACGAGCAGTACTTC.